The clone carrying this T cell receptor (beta chain) has just a few counts. Its target is not known. Template material for amplifying TCR beta CDR3 regions consisted of RNA transcripts. Researchers ran a first-round RT-PCR on the TCR CDR3 using the HTBI primer set. TCRdb called the multiplex PCR reads again in MiXCR, with one record for every CDR3 protein. The repertoire consists of some 180,000 distinct CDR3 sequences, with roughly a sixth occurring once and the leading ten covering 53%. CDR3 size: 15 residues. With 0 bases removed from V and 1 base from J, the gap between germline ends came to 11 bases. Germline lookup yields CDR1 SGHRS and CDR2 YFSETQ. The data were taken from a study of T cells in Graves' hyperthyroidism and ophthalmopathy. Study results and caveats: Expanded thyroid clonotypes (above 0.001) were mostly also found in blood. The authors' 13 V-J model separated ophthalmopathy from stable hyperthyroidism.

Hyperthyroidism patients were newly diagnosed, had disease duration under 2 months, and were aged 18 to 65 years. Extraction of PBMCs used 9 to 10 ml of fresh peripheral blood. What was sequenced was blood. This clonotype was sampled from a woman aged 45-65 years with Graves' hyperthyroidism. This chain links TRBV5-1 with TRBJ2-7, with D possibly called TRBD1 or TRBD2 (6 bases each). CDR3 in amino acids: CASSLAQGGSYEQYF. The CDR3 region has the DNA TGCGCCAGCAGCTTGGCACAGGGAGGATCCTACGAGCAGTACTTC.